One and the same sample provided the 20 T cell receptor beta chains below, sequenced in a study of blood T cell repertoires in COVID-19. Assay used: immunoSEQ multiplex PCR; TCRdb lists only in-frame clones, some missing. Seen here are roughly 250,000 clones, 85% to 90% observed once, and the top ten hold under 2.5%. The sample taken for sequencing was PBMCs or T cells enriched from blood (not recorded which). These receptors came from a woman aged 18-30 years who had recovered from COVID-19.

The chain employs TRBV6-1 and TRBJ2-5, with TRBD2 identical over 10 bases. This CDR3 has 16 residues. J was trimmed by 2 bases and V by 3 bases; bases with no gene match: 6. Germline V gives CDR1 MNHNS, CDR2 SASEGT. For the CDR3, the DNA is TGTGCCAGCAGTGAGGGTCTACTAGCGGGGCAAGAGACCCAGTACTTC. As protein: CASSEGLLAGQETQYF.

This clone was seen a single time. V is TRBV5-1 and J is TRBJ2-7; 8 bases are a match to TRBD2. Germline assignment: CDR1 SGHRS and CDR2 YFSETQ. The ends lost 0 bases at V and 0 bases at J; junction bases unmatched: 14. CDR3 length: 19 residues. CDR3: CASSLGRPFRGGTSYEQYF. In DNA form, the CDR3 reads TGCGCCAGCAGCTTGGGGCGTCCGTTTCGCGGGGGGACCTCCTACGAGCAGTACTTC.

This clone showed up just a few times. V and J are TRBV9 and TRBJ1-1; 7 bases map to TRBD1. With 3 bases clipped from V and 12 bases from J, the junction kept 14 bases outside the gene matches. Germline CDR1 SGDLS, CDR2 YYNGEE. The CDR3 loop spans 14 amino acids. The CDR3, as DNA: TGTGCCAGCAGCGAGAGGACAGGACGCCCCCGATCTTTCTTT. Its translation is CASSERTGRPRSFF.

This chain connects TRBV7-9 to TRBJ1-3; 7 bases fit TRBD1. Trimming at V came to 4 bases and at J to 1 base, leaving 4 bases not matched to a gene. The CDR3 totals 15 residues. CDR1 and CDR2 (germline): SEHNR, FQNEAQ (reference sequence). The CDR3 DNA sequence: TGTGCCAGCAGCTCACGGGGACAGTCTGGAAACACCATATATTTT. Translating gives CASSSRGQSGNTIYF.

A single count supports this clone. The V call is TRBV7-9, the J call TRBJ2-5; a weak D match, TRBD2 (6 bases). The germline CDR1 and CDR2 sequences are SEHNR and FQNEAQ (reference sequence). Trimming removed 8 bases from V and 5 bases from J, with 12 bases in between. CDR3 length equals 12 residues. The CDR3 reads CASCRDLETQYF. In DNA, the CDR3 is TGTGCCAGCTGTAGGGACTTGGAGACCCAGTACTTC.

The J gene is TRBJ1-1, the V gene TRBV19; D possibly corresponds to TRBD1 (5 bases). CDR1 and CDR2 from the germline V gene are LNHDA and SQIVND (reference sequence). The germline V and J ends were trimmed by 5 bases and 0 bases, with 10 bases remaining between them. The CDR3 length is 14 residues. CDR3 sequence (DNA): TGTGCCAGTAGTGTAGGGGCCATGAACACTGAAGCTTTCTTT. It encodes CASSVGAMNTEAFF.

In this sample, this clone turned up a few times. The chain is built from TRBV7-9 and TRBJ1-1; TRBD1 is a possible D gene (5 bases). Germline CDR1 and CDR2: SEHNR and FQNEAQ (reference sequence). The CDR3 extends over 14 amino acids. V was cut by 5 bases and J by 12 bases, with 22 bases left in between. The CDR3 here is CASSTSTVSAATFF. The CDR3 DNA reads as TGTGCCAGCAGCACCTCGACAGTTTCCGCGGCAACTTTCTTT.

The V and J genes are TRBV30 and TRBJ1-1; D possibly corresponds to TRBD1 (5 bases). Germline CDR1 is GTSNPN and CDR2 is SVGIG (reference sequence). The CDR3 covers 17 residues. The germline V and J ends were trimmed by 0 bases and 3 bases, with 20 bases remaining between them. CDR3 sequence (DNA): TGTGCCTGGAGTGTACTAGGAGGGGATTCAGGGTACACTGAAGCTTTCTTT. It is translated as CAWSVLGGDSGYTEAFF.

The rearrangement joins TRBV11-2 to TRBJ2-1; D gene unclear. The CDR3 loop spans 16 amino acids. The germline V and J ends were trimmed by 0 bases and 4 bases, with 13 bases remaining between them. Germline lookup yields CDR1 SGHAT and CDR2 FQNNGV. This CDR3 reads CASSLEVGSLYNEQFF. CDR3 DNA: TGTGCCAGCAGCTTAGAGGTGGGTAGCTTGTACAATGAGCAGTTCTTC.

This clone was seen just once. The V call is TRBV11-3, the J call TRBJ2-2, with 8 nucleotides matching TRBD2. CDR3 size: 13 residues. V lost 8 bases to trimming and J lost 5 bases; unmatched junction nucleotides: 4. Germline V gene data show CDR1 as SGHNT and CDR2 as YENEEA. CDR3 loop: CASGRGGTGELFF. Written as DNA, the CDR3 is TGTGCCAGCGGACGGGGGGGGACCGGGGAGCTGTTTTTT.

The V and J genes are TRBV27 and TRBJ2-7; 8 bases map to TRBD1. The CDR3 consists of 13 residues. Germline CDR1 MNHEY, CDR2 SMNVEV (reference sequence). With 7 bases clipped from V and 2 bases from J, the junction kept 4 bases outside the gene matches. For the CDR3, the DNA is TGTGCCAGCACCGGGACAGGACCCTACGAGCAGTACTTC. This codes for CASTGTGPYEQYF.

CDR3 in amino acids: CASSLANPRGGYTF. DNA for the CDR3: TGTGCCAGCAGCTTAGCAAATCCTAGAGGGGGCTACACCTTC. This chain links TRBV7-9 with TRBJ1-2; D unresolved. The CDR3 runs 14 residues. In germline, CDR1 is SEHNR, CDR2 FQNEAQ (reference sequence). V was clipped by 0 bases and J by 8 bases, with 13 bases between them.

CDR3 region: CASSESGGTYNEQFF. The CDR3 region has the DNA TGTGCCAGCAGTGAGAGCGGGGGGACCTACAATGAGCAGTTCTTC. The chain has TRBV6-4 and TRBJ2-1; 9 bases map to TRBD2. The CDR3 spans 15 residues. V was clipped by 3 bases and J by 2 bases; unmatched bases: 2. Germline V CDR1 and CDR2: MRHNA, SNTAGT.

The chain recombines TRBV5-1 with TRBJ1-3; D is possibly TRBD1 (5 bases). The CDR3 totals 16 residues. Germline V gene data show CDR1 as SGHRS and CDR2 as YFSETQ. V was pared by 0 bases and J by 1 base, with 11 bases between. CDR3 in amino acids: CASSLALAGSGNTIYF. Here the CDR3 DNA reads TGCGCCAGCAGCTTGGCCTTGGCAGGGTCTGGAAACACCATATATTTT.

This chain uses TRBV5-4 with TRBJ1-1; D perhaps matches TRBD1 (6 bases). From germline, CDR1 is SGHNT and CDR2 YYREEE (reference sequence). This CDR3 is 12 amino acids long. V lost 2 bases and J 8 bases, leaving 10 bases between the germline ends. CDR3 protein: CASSFRGSEAFF. For the CDR3, the DNA is TGTGCCAGCAGCTTCAGGGGTTCAGAAGCTTTCTTT.

In its sample, this clone was seen a few times. The chain has TRBV5-1 and TRBJ2-1; 9 bases agree with TRBD2. Trimming took 4 bases from V and 8 from J; bases not matched to a gene: 7. CDR1 and CDR2 from the germline V gene are SGHRS and YFSETQ. CDR3 length equals 14 residues. The CDR3 sequence: CASSDGTSLHEQFF. As DNA, the CDR3 is TGCGCCAGCAGCGACGGGACTAGCTTGCATGAGCAGTTCTTC. The full variable domain, completed using reference TRBV5-1 and TRBJ2-1, is KAGVTQTPRYLIKTRGQQVTLSCSPISGHRSVSWYQQTPGQGLQFLFEYFSETQRNKGNFPGRFSGRQFSNSRSEMNVSTLELGDSALYLCASSDGTSLHEQFFGPGTRLTVL.

The V call is TRBV6-2 or TRBV6-3, the J call TRBJ2-1; 8 nucleotides agree with TRBD2. CDR1 and CDR2 from the germline V gene are MNHEY and SVGEGT. The CDR3 extends over 17 amino acids. The junction had 9 bases not matched to a gene; V was cut back by 5 bases and J by 0 bases. For the CDR3, the DNA is TGTGCCAGCAGTCAATACCCCCGGGGGGGCTCCTACAATGAGCAGTTCTTC. Translated: CASSQYPRGGSYNEQFF.

On this clone itself: The same CDR3 also results from other DNA sequences found in this sample. This sequence joins TRBV10-3 and TRBJ1-1; 7 nucleotides line up with TRBD1. The CDR3 sequence is 13 residues long. Trimming removed 2 bases from V and 3 bases from J; junction bases left unmatched: 0. The germline V gene encodes CDR1 ENHRY and CDR2 SYGVKD. The CDR3 DNA sequence: TGTGCCATCAGTGAGACAGGGGACACTGAAGCTTTCTTT. Its translation is CAISETGDTEAFF.

The rearrangement uses TRBV5-1 and TRBJ2-5; TRBD1 might be the D (5 bases). In germline, CDR1 is SGHRS, CDR2 YFSETQ. Trimming took 3 bases from V and 2 from J, leaving 8 bases between them. The CDR3 spans 13 residues. The CDR3, as DNA: TGCGCCAGCAGCTACAACAGGCAAGAGACCCAGTACTTC. Its translation is CASSYNRQETQYF.

V usage is TRBV19 and J usage is TRBJ1-2, with a weak D call TRBD1 (6 bases). This CDR3 contains 14 residues. The germline V gene has CDR1 LNHDA and CDR2 SQIVND (reference sequence). Deletions cut 9 bases from V and 1 base from J, with 15 bases between. Here the CDR3 DNA reads TGTGCCAGCCGTTGGACAGCAAGTAACTATGGCTACACCTTC. Protein: CASRWTASNYGYTF.